The clone carrying this T cell receptor (beta chain) has more than one count but fewer than ten. Its antigen is undetermined. This specimen belongs to a study of T cell repertoires in cytomegalovirus infection. Study at large: Indicated by public TCR beta signatures were CMV infection and matching HLA type. Study-level results: CMV-specific HLA-C-restricted TCR beta clonotypes dominated the ex vivo response. Based on cumulative public TCR beta family frequency, carriers of CMV plus the relevant HLA were identified.

TCRdb re-analysed the reads in MiXCR, keeping a single row per CDR3 protein. The sample carries 310,000 or so distinct CDR3 sequences, around 25% recorded once. This clonotype originated in a human donor in good health (CMV status not recorded). Some clones in this sample may be carry-over from other donors' samples. What was sequenced was PBMCs.

CDR3 loop: CASRTNSEAFF. The CDR3 DNA reads TGTGCCAGCCGGACAAATTCAGAAGCTTTCTTT. The rearrangement links TRBV28 to TRBJ1-1; possibly TRBD1 for D (5 bases). The CDR3 contains 11 residues. Germline values: CDR1 MDHEN, CDR2 SYDVKM. Between the trimmed V and J ends, which lost 8 bases and 8 bases, there was a span of 12 bases.